This TCR beta chain comes out of a study of blood T cell repertoires in COVID-19. Across the whole study: COVID-19 samples collected from the United States, Italy and Spain covered acute and convalescent phases.

The table lists this clone with a count of one. The CDR3 has 15 amino acids. The germline V gene has CDR1 SGHAT and CDR2 FQNNGV. Trimming took 0 bases from V and 1 from J, leaving 9 bases between them. Authors' methods: The assay estimated nucleated cells by amplifying reference gene primers. The protocol was immunoSEQ multiplex PCR, while the TCRdb copy is restricted to in-frame clones and leaves out a portion. V and J calls and clone size are given by that table; D and trimming were obtained from the DNA. The sample gives over 20,000 clones, 70% to 90% of which show up once; roughly 6% is in the top ten.

The sequence derives from a human donor in a cohort sampled during active COVID-19. The material sequenced was peripheral blood. The gene calls are TRBV11-2 and TRBJ1-2; no reliable D call. DNA of the CDR3: TGTGCCAGCAGCTTAGAGGCAGGCCTTAACTATGGCTACACCTTC. Amino acid sequence: CASSLEAGLNYGYTF.